Included here is one TCR beta chain sequence, with context. The antigen remains unidentified. This sample stems from a study of Ad26.COV2.S vaccination and SARS-CoV-2 variants. Study background: Into the muscle, Ad26.COV2.S was dosed once or twice, 56 days apart.

Clones were sequenced by immunoSEQ multiplex PCR, and TCRdb holds only the in-frame ones, with some missing. This sample has 250,000 or so clones, with around 85% found just once. CDR1 and CDR2 (germline): SGHTS, YDEGEE. After removal of 4 bases from V and 5 bases from J, the junction contained 7 bases not matched to a gene. CDR3 size: 14 residues. Study-wide findings and caveats: Recipients of vaccine and of placebo showed similar breadth of their non-spike TCR repertoires.

As to treatment: some 19 received Ad26.COV2.S at low or high dose, single or two shots; 5 received placebo; per-sample allocation not given. Day 63 after the first vaccine or placebo injection was the time point for sampling. The TCR comes from a person aged 18-60 years who received the Ad26.COV2.S COVID-19 vaccine or a placebo. The sample was peripheral blood, taken in a trial of Ad26.COV2.S vaccine versus placebo. The chain links TRBV5-8 to TRBJ1-2, with TRBD1 matching over 8 bases. The CDR3 loop is CASSRGQEGYGYTF. In nucleotides, the CDR3 is TGTGCCAGCAGCCGGGGACAGGAAGGATATGGCTACACCTTC. Based on the CDR3 plus reference TRBV5-8 and TRBJ1-2, the full variable domain is EAGVTQSPTHLIKTRGQQATLRCSPISGHTSVYWYQQALGLGLQFLLWYDEGEERNRGNFPPRFSGRQFPNYSSELNVNALELEDSALYLCASSRGQEGYGYTFGSGTRLTVV.